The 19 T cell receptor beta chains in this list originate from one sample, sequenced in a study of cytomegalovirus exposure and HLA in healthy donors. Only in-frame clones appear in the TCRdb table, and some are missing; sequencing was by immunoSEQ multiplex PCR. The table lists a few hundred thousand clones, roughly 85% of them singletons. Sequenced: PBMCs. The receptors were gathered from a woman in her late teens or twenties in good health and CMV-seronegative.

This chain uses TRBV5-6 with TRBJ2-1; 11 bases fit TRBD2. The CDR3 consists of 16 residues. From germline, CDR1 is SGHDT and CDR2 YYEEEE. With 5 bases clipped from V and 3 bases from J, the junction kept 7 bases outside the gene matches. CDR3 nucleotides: TGTGCCAGCAGTTTAAGGACTAGCGGGTACTACAATGAGCAGTTCTTC. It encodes CASSLRTSGYYNEQFF. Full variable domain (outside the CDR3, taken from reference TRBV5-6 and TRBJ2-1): DAGVTQSPTHLIKTRGQQVTLRCSPKSGHDTVSWYQQALGQGPQFIFQYYEEEERQRGNFPDRFSGHQFPNYSSELNVNALLLGDSALYLCASSLRTSGYYNEQFFGPGTRLTVL.

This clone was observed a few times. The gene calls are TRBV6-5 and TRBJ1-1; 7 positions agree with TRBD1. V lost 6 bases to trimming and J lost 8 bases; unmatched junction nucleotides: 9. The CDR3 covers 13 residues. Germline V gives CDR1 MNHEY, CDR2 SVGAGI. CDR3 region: CASSPDRAGEAFF. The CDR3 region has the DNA TGTGCCAGCAGCCCCGACAGGGCAGGGGAAGCTTTCTTT.

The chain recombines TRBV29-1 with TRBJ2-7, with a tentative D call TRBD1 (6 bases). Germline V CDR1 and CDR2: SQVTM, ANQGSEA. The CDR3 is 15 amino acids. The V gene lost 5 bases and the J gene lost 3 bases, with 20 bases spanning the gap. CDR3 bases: TGCAGCGTTTCTGTCGGGACACGGACCTTCTACGAGCAGTACTTC. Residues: CSVSVGTRTFYEQYF.

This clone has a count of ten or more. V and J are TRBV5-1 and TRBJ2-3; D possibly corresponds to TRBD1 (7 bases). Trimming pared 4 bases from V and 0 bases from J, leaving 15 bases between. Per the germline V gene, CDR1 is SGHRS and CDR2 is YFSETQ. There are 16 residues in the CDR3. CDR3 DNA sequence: TGCGCCAGCAGCGACCAGGGGGGCGTTAGCACAGATACGCAGTATTTT. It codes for CASSDQGGVSTDTQYF. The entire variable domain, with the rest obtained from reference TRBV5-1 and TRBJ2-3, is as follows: KAGVTQTPRYLIKTRGQQVTLSCSPISGHRSVSWYQQTPGQGLQFLFEYFSETQRNKGNFPGRFSGRQFSNSRSEMNVSTLELGDSALYLCASSDQGGVSTDTQYFGPGTRLTVL.

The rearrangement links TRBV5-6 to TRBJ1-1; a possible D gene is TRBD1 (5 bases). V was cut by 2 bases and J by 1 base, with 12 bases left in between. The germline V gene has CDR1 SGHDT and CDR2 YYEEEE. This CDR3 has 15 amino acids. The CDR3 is CASSFWRGSNTEAFF. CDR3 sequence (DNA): TGTGCCAGCAGCTTTTGGAGGGGTTCGAACACTGAAGCTTTCTTT. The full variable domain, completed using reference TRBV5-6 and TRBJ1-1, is DAGVTQSPTHLIKTRGQQVTLRCSPKSGHDTVSWYQQALGQGPQFIFQYYEEEERQRGNFPDRFSGHQFPNYSSELNVNALLLGDSALYLCASSFWRGSNTEAFFGQGTRLTVV.

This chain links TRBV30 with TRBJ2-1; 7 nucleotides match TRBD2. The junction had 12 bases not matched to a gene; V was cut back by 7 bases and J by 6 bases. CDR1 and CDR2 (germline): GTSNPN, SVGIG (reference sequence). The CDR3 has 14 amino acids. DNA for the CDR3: TGTGCCTCGGTTGACGGGCGGGAGATCAATGAGCAGTTCTTC. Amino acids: CASVDGREINEQFF.

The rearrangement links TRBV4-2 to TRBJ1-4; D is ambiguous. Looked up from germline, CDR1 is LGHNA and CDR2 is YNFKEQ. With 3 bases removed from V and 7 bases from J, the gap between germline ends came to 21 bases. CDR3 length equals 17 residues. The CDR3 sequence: CASSHSMIPIRSEKLFF. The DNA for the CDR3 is TGTGCCAGCAGCCACAGTATGATTCCCATACGAAGTGAAAAACTGTTTTTT.

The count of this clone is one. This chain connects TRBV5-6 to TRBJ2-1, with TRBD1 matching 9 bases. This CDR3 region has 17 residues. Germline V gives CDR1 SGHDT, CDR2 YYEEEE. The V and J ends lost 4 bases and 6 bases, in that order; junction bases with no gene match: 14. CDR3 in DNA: TGTGCCAGCAGCATACAACAGGGGGCGCGCTTTATCAATGAGCAGTTCTTC. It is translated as CASSIQQGARFINEQFF.

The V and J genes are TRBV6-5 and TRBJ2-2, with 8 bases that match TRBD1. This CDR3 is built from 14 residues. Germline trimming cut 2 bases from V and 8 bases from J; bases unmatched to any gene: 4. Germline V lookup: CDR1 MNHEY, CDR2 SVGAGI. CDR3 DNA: TGTGCCAGCAGTTACGGACAGGGAAAAGGGGAGCTGTTTTTT. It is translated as CASSYGQGKGELFF.

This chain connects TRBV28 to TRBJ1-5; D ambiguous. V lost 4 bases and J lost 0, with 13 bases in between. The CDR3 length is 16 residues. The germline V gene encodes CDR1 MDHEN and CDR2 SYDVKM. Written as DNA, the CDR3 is TGTGCCAGCAGTTCGCCGCTGGCCTTTAGCAATCAGCCCCAGCATTTT. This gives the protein CASSSPLAFSNQPQHF.

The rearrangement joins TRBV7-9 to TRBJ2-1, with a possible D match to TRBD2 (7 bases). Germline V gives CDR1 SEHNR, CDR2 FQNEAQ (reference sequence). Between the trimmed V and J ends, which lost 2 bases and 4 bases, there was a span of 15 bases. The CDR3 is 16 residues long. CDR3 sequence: CASSLWPGGLYNEQFF. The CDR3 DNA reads TGTGCCAGCAGCTTATGGCCGGGGGGCTTATACAATGAGCAGTTCTTC.

The CDR3 sequence: CASSQDRTSGETQYF. The CDR3 DNA sequence: TGTGCCAGCAGCCAAGATAGGACTAGCGGAGAGACCCAGTACTTC. This rearrangement joins TRBV4-2 to TRBJ2-5; 10 bases are a match to TRBD2. The CDR3 runs to 15 residues. J lost 4 bases, V lost 0 bases, and 2 bases had no gene match. Germline V gene lookup returns CDR1 LGHNA and CDR2 YNFKEQ.

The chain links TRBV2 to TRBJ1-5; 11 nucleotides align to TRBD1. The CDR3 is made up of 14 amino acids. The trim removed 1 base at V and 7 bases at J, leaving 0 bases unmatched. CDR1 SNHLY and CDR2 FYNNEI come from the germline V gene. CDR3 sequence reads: CASSEGTGGQPQHF. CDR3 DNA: TGTGCCAGCAGTGAAGGGACAGGGGGCCAGCCCCAGCATTTT. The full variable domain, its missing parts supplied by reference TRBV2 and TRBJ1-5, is EPEVTQTPSHQVTQMGQEVILRCVPISNHLYFYWYRQILGQKVEFLVSFYNNEISEKSEIFDDQFSVERPDGSNFTLKIRSTKLEDSAMYFCASSEGTGGQPQHFGDGTRLSIL.

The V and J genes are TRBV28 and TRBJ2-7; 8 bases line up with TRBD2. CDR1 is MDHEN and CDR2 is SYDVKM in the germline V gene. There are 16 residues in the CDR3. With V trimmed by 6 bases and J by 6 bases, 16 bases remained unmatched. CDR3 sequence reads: CASRAPEREWFPEQYF. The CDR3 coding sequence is TGTGCCAGCAGAGCACCGGAGCGGGAGTGGTTCCCCGAGCAGTACTTC.

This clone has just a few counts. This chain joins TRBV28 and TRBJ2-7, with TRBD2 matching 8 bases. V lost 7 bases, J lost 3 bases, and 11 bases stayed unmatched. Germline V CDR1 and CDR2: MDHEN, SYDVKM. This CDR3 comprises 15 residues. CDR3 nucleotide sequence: TGTGCCAGCAAAGTCTCTAGCGGGCGATACTACGAGCAGTACTTC. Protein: CASKVSSGRYYEQYF.

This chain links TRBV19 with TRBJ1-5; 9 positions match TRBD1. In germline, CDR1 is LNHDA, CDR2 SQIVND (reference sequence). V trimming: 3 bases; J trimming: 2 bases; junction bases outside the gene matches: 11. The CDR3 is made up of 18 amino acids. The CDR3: CASSMIPGQGWGNQPQHF. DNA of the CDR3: TGTGCCAGTAGTATGATCCCGGGACAGGGCTGGGGCAATCAGCCCCAGCATTTT.

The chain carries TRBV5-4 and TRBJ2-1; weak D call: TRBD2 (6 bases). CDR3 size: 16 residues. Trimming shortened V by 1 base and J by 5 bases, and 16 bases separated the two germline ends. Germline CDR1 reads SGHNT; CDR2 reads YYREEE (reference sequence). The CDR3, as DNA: TGTGCCAGCAGCTTGCGGCGGGGCGCGACAAACAATGAGCAGTTCTTC. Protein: CASSLRRGATNNEQFF.

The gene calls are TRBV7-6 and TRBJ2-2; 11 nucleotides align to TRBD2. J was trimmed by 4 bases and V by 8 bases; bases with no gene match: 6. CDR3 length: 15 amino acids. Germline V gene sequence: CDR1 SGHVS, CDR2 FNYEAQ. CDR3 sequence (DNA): TGTGCCAGCGTCGGACTAGCGGGCCCCACCGGGGAGCTGTTTTTT. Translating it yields CASVGLAGPTGELFF.

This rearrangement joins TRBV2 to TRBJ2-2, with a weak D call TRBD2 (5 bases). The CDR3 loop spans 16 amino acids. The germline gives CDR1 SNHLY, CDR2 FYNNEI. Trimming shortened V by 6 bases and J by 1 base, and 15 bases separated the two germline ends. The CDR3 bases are TGTGCCAGCAGCCTAGTCGGGGTCCAGAACACCGGGGAGCTGTTTTTT. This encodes CASSLVGVQNTGELFF. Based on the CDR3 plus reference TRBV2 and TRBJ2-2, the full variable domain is EPEVTQTPSHQVTQMGQEVILRCVPISNHLYFYWYRQILGQKVEFLVSFYNNEISEKSEIFDDQFSVERPDGSNFTLKIRSTKLEDSAMYFCASSLVGVQNTGELFFGEGSRLTVL.